This entry concerns a single TCR beta chain. The sample belongs to a study of blood T cell repertoires in COVID-19. Looking at the study overall: COVID-19 samples collected from the United States, Italy and Spain covered acute and convalescent phases. In each case, the material was cDNA or gDNA derived from T cells, B-cell-depleted T cells, or PBMCs.

V trimming: 9 bases; J trimming: 2 bases; junction bases outside the gene matches: 22. Germline V gene lookup returns CDR1 LNHDA and CDR2 SQIVND (reference sequence). The CDR3 covers 20 residues. Original analysis: Reference gene primer amplification gave nucleated cell count estimates. Repertoires were generated with immunoSEQ multiplex PCR, while TCRdb's copy carries only in-frame clones and drops some. That table is the source of V, J and clone size, and D and trimming were worked out from the DNA. This table has around 250,000 clones, 86% appearing once. Sequenced: peripheral blood. V usage is TRBV19 and J usage is TRBJ2-4; 10 bases are shared with TRBD2. The source of this sequence is a woman aged 25-40 years with active or convalescent COVID-19. CDR3 DNA: TGTGCCAGCCCCCGGAGTAGCGGGGGGCTCCCGATGCGAACCAAAAACATTCAGTACTTC. Translated: CASPRSSGGLPMRTKNIQYF.